Detailed here is one T cell receptor beta chain. As processed by the authors: Amplification with reference gene primers provided the estimates of nucleated cell counts. Sequencing used immunoSEQ multiplex PCR; TCRdb keeps in-frame clones, though not all of them. V and J calls and clone size follow that table, whereas D and trimming were derived from the DNA. The table shows 200,000 or so clones, with roughly 80% occurring only once. CDR3 length: 12 amino acids. Germline lookup yields CDR1 SGHRS and CDR2 YFSETQ. V lost 4 bases to trimming and J lost 4 bases, with 8 bases between them. This sample is part of a study of blood T cell repertoires in COVID-19. Turning to the study itself: Acute and convalescent COVID-19 samples came from the United States, Italy and Spain. The cDNA or gDNA used as material had been derived from T cells, B-cell-depleted T cells, or PBMCs.

This sequence originates from a human donor in a cohort sampled during active COVID-19. The sequenced sample consisted of peripheral blood. The J gene is TRBJ2-5, the V gene TRBV5-1; no clear D gene. The CDR3: CASSPSGETQYF. Here the CDR3 DNA reads TGCGCCAGCAGCCCCTCGGGAGAGACCCAGTACTTC.